The clone carrying this T cell receptor (beta chain) was found a few times. MiXCR was run by TCRdb on the RT-PCR reads, yielding one entry per CDR3 protein. The sample contains about 540,000 distinct CDR3 sequences, 20% to 25% of which appear only once. The data originate from a study of response to subunit inactivated influenza vaccine. This CDR3 has 15 amino acids. V lost 4 bases, J lost 9 bases, and 16 bases lay in between. Germline V gene lookup returns CDR1 LGHNA and CDR2 YNFKEQ. In addition, the sample was reused for a study of T cells expressing NK-cell markers. That paper states: The TCR beta cDNA came from 5'RACE template switching with UMIs. Sorted CD3+CD56+NKG2C+, CD3+CD56+NKG2C- and CD3+CD56-NKG2C+ T-cell subsets were beta-chain profiled. In roughly six donors, dominant CD3+CD56+NKG2C+ clonotypes ranked among the top 10 CD8+ clonotypes. Also leading the CD3+CD56-NKG2C+ fraction in a handful of donors were these clonotypes. HCMV specificity was not established for the expanded NKG2C+ T cell clones.

The sample was CD4+ T cells sorted from PBMCs, taken 11 to 12 days after vaccination. The receptor's source is a man in his fifties or sixties who received an inactivated influenza vaccine. V gene TRBV4-2 combines with J gene TRBJ1-6; D perhaps matches TRBD1 (5 bases). CDR3: CASSPPGQGGSPLHF. The CDR3 region has the DNA TGTGCCAGCAGCCCCCCGGGCCAGGGAGGTTCACCCCTCCACTTT.